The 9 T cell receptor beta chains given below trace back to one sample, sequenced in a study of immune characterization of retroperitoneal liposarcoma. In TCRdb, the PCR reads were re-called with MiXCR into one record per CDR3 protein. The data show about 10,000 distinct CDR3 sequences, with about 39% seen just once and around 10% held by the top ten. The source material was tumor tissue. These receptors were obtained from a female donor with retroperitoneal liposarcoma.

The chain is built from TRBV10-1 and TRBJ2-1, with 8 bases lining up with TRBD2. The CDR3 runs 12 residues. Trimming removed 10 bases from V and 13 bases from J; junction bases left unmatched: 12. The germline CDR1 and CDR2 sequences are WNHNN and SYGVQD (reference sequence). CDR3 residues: CATGLVRETQFF. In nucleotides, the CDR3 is TGCGCCACGGGACTAGTCCGGGAGACCCAGTTCTTC.

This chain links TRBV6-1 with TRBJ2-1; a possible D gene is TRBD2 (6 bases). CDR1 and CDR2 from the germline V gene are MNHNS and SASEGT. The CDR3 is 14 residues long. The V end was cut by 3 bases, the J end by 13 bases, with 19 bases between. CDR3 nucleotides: TGTGCCAGCAGTGACAGGGAGGCTATACTATTTCAGTTCTTC. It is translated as CASSDREAILFQFF.

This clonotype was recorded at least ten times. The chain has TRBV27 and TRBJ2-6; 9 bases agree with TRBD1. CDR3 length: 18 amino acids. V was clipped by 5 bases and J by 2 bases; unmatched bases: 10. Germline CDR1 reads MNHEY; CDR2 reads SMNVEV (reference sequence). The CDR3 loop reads CASSPGQGLITGANVLTF. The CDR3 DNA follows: TGTGCCAGCAGTCCGGGACAGGGACTAATTACTGGGGCCAACGTCCTGACTTTC.

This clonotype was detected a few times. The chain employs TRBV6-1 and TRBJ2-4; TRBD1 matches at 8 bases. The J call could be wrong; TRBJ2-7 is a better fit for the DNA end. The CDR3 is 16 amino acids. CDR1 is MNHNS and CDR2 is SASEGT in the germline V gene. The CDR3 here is CASSYFPTGVSHEQYF. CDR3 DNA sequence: TGTGCCAGCAGTTATTTTCCGACAGGGGTCTCTCACGAGCAGTACTTC.

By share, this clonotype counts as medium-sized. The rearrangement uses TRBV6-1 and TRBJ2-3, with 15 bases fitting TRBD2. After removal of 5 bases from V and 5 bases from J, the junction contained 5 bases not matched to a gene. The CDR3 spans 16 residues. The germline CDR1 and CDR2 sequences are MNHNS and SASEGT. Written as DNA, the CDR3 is TGTGCCAGCAGTCGCGGGACTAGCGGGGGGTTAGATACGCAGTATTTT. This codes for CASSRGTSGGLDTQYF.

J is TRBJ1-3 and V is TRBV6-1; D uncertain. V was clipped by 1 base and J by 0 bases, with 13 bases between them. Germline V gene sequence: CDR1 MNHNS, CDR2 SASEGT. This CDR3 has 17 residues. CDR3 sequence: CASSEVVLMASGNTIYF. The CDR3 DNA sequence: TGTGCCAGCAGTGAAGTTGTTTTGATGGCCTCTGGAAACACCATATATTTT.

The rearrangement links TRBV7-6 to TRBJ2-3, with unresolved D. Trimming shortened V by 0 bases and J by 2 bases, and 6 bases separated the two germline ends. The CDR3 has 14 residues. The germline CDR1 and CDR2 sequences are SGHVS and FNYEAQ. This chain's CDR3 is CASSLAPVTDTQYF. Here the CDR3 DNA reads TGTGCCAGCAGCTTAGCGCCAGTCACAGATACGCAGTATTTT.

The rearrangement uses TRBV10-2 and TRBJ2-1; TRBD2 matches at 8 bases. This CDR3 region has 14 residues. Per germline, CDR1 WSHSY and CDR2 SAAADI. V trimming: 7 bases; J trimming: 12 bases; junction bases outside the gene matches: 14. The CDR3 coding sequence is TGCGCCAGCACCGAATCGGGGGGGCGGATAGTGCAGTTCTTC. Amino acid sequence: CASTESGGRIVQFF.

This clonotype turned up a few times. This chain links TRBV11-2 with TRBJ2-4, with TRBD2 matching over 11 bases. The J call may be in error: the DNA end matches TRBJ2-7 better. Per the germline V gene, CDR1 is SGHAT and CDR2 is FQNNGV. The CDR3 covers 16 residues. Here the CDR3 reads CASSPKSSGRAREQYF. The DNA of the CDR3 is TGTGCCAGCAGCCCTAAGAGTAGCGGGAGGGCCCGCGAGCAGTACTTC.